This TCR beta chain was profiled in a study of beta chain features in type 1 diabetes. Expressed TCRB transcripts were sequenced, since all the RNA that had been isolated was reverse transcribed. Profiled with immunoSEQ multiplex PCR; TCRdb holds only in-frame clones, not every one. The sample includes 140,000 to 150,000 clones, about 51% of them seen just once. The receptor was derived from a man younger than 30 in good health. Source material: Tregs from blood.

CDR3 in DNA: TGTGCCAGCTCACAGACGACAGGAGATACGCAGTATTTT. Its translation is CASSQTTGDTQYF. The chain has TRBV18 and TRBJ2-3; TRBD1 might be the D (6 bases). The CDR3 consists of 13 residues. V lost 4 bases to trimming and J lost 5 bases, with 10 bases between them. Germline V lookup: CDR1 KGHSH, CDR2 LQKENI.